This T cell receptor (beta chain) was documented in a study of T-cell reconstitution after alpha-beta-depleted transplantation in children. General observations from the study: As was reported, about two months after transplant, alpha-beta T cells came from several hundred expanded graft clones. Some patients showed high day-60 TCRbeta diversity, which derived from surviving recipient T cells and thymic progenitors.

Unique molecular identifiers were incorporated into the prepared TCRbeta library. TCRdb processed the PCR reads anew with MiXCR; each CDR3 protein has one entry. The sample records some 87,000 distinct CDR3 sequences, about 14% being singletons. This clonotype was detected ten times or more. The antigen is undetermined. The specimen comprised PBMCs, mostly from graft donor cells, sampled 180 days after TCRalphabeta/CD19-depleted stem cell transplant. This sequence originates from a male patient between 2 and 10 years old who had a stem cell transplant for acute lymphoblastic leukemia, so the T cells may come from the graft donor.

This CDR3 reads CASSPRDGGAGDTQYF. The CDR3 nucleotides read TGTGCCAGCAGCCCCCGGGACGGGGGGGCCGGAGATACGCAGTATTTT. The rearrangement uses TRBV3-1 and TRBJ2-3, with 8 bases aligning to TRBD2. Germline V gene data show CDR1 as LGHDT and CDR2 as YNNKEL (reference sequence). CDR3 length: 16 amino acids. Trimming took 4 bases from V and 5 from J; bases not matched to a gene: 11.